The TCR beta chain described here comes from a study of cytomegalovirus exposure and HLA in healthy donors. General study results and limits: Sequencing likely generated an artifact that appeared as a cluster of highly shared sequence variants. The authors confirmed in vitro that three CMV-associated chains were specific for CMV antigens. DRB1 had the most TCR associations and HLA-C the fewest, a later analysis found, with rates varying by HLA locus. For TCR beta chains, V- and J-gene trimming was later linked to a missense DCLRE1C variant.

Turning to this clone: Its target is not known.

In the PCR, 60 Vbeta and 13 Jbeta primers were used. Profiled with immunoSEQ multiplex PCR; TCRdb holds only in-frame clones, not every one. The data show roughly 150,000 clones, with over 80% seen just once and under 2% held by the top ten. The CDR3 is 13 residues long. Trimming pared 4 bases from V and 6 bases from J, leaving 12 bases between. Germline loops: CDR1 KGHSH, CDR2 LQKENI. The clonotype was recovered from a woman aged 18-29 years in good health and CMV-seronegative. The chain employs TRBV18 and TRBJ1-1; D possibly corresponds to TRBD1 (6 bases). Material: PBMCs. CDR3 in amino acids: CASSLTGWPEAFF. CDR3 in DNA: TGTGCCAGCTCACTTACAGGGTGGCCTGAAGCTTTCTTT.